This entry concerns a single TCR beta chain. As yet, its antigen is unknown. These data belong to a study of OX40 agonist ivuxolimab in advanced cancers. Study findings and constraints: The antigen specificity of the peripheral T cells (those that were expanded) was not determined. It was also the case that some nonresponders had low normalized T-cell clonal expansion.

CDR3 size: 14 residues. V was trimmed by 7 bases and J by 0 bases, leaving 11 bases between them. The germline gives CDR1 SGHRS, CDR2 YFSETQ. Sequenced by immunoSEQ multiplex PCR; TCRdb stores in-frame clones only, minus some. The profile shows about 50,000 clones, 84% of them singletons. The receptor was derived from an adult with an advanced solid tumor such as melanoma, head and neck, liver or kidney cancer. V gene TRBV5-1 combines with J gene TRBJ1-3; D gene ambiguous. The sample consisted of CD4+ or CD8+ T cells sorted from blood, taken in a trial of the OX40 agonist ivuxolimab. The CDR3 region is CASGESSSGNTIYF. CDR3 nucleotides: TGCGCCAGCGGAGAGAGCAGCTCTGGAAACACCATATATTTT.